The 20 T cell receptor beta chains presented below share a single source sample, sequenced in a study of technical replicates of blood from a handful of donors. TCRdb keeps only in-frame clones here, not all; method: immunoSEQ multiplex PCR. The repertoire has around 83,000 clones, more than 90% of them found once; the top ten carry 0.25%. The sequenced sample was T cells isolated from PBMCs. All receptors derive from a human donor in good health.

This chain connects TRBV9 to TRBJ1-4, with 8 nucleotides matching TRBD1. The CDR3 has 16 amino acids. V dropped 0 bases and J dropped 14; count of bases not matched to a gene: 15. Germline-derived CDR1 and CDR2 are SGDLS and YYNGEE. The CDR3 region has the DNA TGTGCCAGCAGCGTAGGAGGGGGACAGGCACCGCGCGAGCTGTTTTTT. Its translation is CASSVGGGQAPRELFF.

The chain joins TRBV28 to TRBJ1-1; 10 nucleotides line up with TRBD1. The CDR3 length is 16 residues. V lost 5 bases to trimming and J lost 0 bases; unmatched junction nucleotides: 6. Looked up from germline, CDR1 is MDHEN and CDR2 is SYDVKM. CDR3: CASSPSGQGMNTEAFF. The CDR3 nucleotides are TGTGCCAGCAGTCCCTCGGGACAGGGGATGAACACTGAAGCTTTCTTT.

The rearrangement links TRBV10-2 to TRBJ2-7; TRBD1 agrees at 9 bases. The trim removed 4 bases at V and 1 base at J, leaving 5 bases unmatched. Germline V gives CDR1 WSHSY, CDR2 SAAADI. This CDR3 contains 15 residues. The CDR3 nucleotides read TGCGCCAGCAGTGCCGGGACAGGGTTATCCTACGAGCAGTACTTC. As protein: CASSAGTGLSYEQYF.

This clone has just one count. The chain employs TRBV4-1 and TRBJ2-5, with D uncertain. There are 13 residues in the CDR3. Trimming removed 1 base from V and 5 bases from J, with 8 bases in between. Germline V lookup: CDR1 MGHRA, CDR2 YSYEKL. Written as DNA, the CDR3 is TGCGCCAGCAGCCAAGGTTCAGGCGAGACCCAGTACTTC. Translating it yields CASSQGSGETQYF.

The chain carries TRBV30 and TRBJ1-1; D remains ambiguous. The CDR3 is 14 residues long. Germline CDR1 GTSNPN, CDR2 SVGIG (reference sequence). The V gene lost 0 bases and the J gene lost 5 bases, with 13 bases spanning the gap. As DNA, the CDR3 is TGTGCCTGGAGTGTACTATCGGGTAGTACTGAAGCTTTCTTT. It encodes CAWSVLSGSTEAFF. The entire variable domain, with the rest obtained from reference TRBV30 and TRBJ1-1, is as follows: SQTIHQWPATLVQPVGSPLSLECTVEGTSNPNLYWYRQAAGRGLQLLFYSVGIGQISSEVPQNLSASRPQDRQFILSSKKLLLSDSGFYLCAWSVLSGSTEAFFGQGTRLTVV.

The chain has TRBV4-2 and TRBJ2-3; 7 bases align to TRBD1. The V and J ends lost 3 bases and 2 bases, in that order; junction bases with no gene match: 5. The CDR3 runs 15 residues. Germline CDR1 is LGHNA and CDR2 is YNFKEQ. CDR3 residues: CASSQDRTLTDTQYF. As DNA, the CDR3 is TGTGCCAGCAGCCAGGACAGGACCCTCACAGATACGCAGTATTTT.

The chain couples TRBV6-4 to TRBJ1-1, with D perhaps matching TRBD1 (5 bases). This CDR3 contains 14 residues. CDR1 is MRHNA, CDR2 SNTAGT, per germline. Trimming took off 8 bases at V and 1 base at J, with 14 bases between the two ends. CDR3 loop: CASSPGPPNTEAFF. CDR3 bases: TGTGCCAGCTCCCCAGGGCCACCGAACACTGAAGCTTTCTTT.

CDR3 coding DNA: TGTGCCAGCAGTGGGACAGGGGGCGATGGGTCTTACGCTGAAGCTTTCTTT. Its translation: CASSGTGGDGSYAEAFF. The chain employs TRBV6-1 and TRBJ1-1, with TRBD1 matching over 11 bases. The CDR3 runs 17 residues. Trimming removed 4 bases from V and 6 bases from J; junction bases left unmatched: 13. Per the germline V gene, CDR1 is MNHNS and CDR2 is SASEGT.

This clone was picked up one time. The chain combines TRBV29-1 with TRBJ2-2; TRBD2 agrees at 10 bases. CDR1 is SQVTM, CDR2 ANQGSEA, per germline. CDR3 length: 17 amino acids. With V trimmed by 7 bases and J by 3 bases, 14 bases remained unmatched. This CDR3 is CSARGLAASRDTGELFF. The DNA for the CDR3 is TGCAGCGCACGAGGACTAGCGGCTTCACGGGACACCGGGGAGCTGTTTTTT.

The chain recombines TRBV4-1 with TRBJ2-7; TRBD2 matches 7 bases. This CDR3 region has 17 residues. The V and J ends lost 6 bases and 0 bases, in that order; junction bases with no gene match: 14. In germline, CDR1 is MGHRA, CDR2 YSYEKL. The CDR3 nucleotides read TGCGCCAGCAGTCCTCGCCTAATAGCGGGTCCCTCCTACGAGCAGTACTTC. Its translation: CASSPRLIAGPSYEQYF.

The chain has TRBV4-1 and TRBJ2-1, with D possibly matching TRBD1 (6 bases). V lost 4 bases to trimming and J lost 5 bases, with 12 bases between them. The CDR3 runs to 14 residues. Germline-derived CDR1 and CDR2 are MGHRA and YSYEKL. For the CDR3, the DNA is TGCGCCAGCAGCCCGCGACAGGATCACAATGAGCAGTTCTTC. This sequence encodes CASSPRQDHNEQFF.

The rearrangement uses TRBV7-9 and TRBJ1-2; 10 bases fit TRBD1. The germline gives CDR1 SEHNR, CDR2 FQNEAQ (reference sequence). This CDR3 is 14 amino acids long. The J segment lost 4 bases and the V segment lost 5 bases, leaving 4 bases of the junction unmatched. CDR3 amino acids: CASSGGQGLYGYTF. The CDR3 bases are TGTGCCAGCAGCGGGGGACAGGGGCTCTATGGCTACACCTTC.

V gene TRBV5-1 combines with J gene TRBJ2-1; 8 nucleotides align to TRBD1. The V gene's germline CDR1 is SGHRS and CDR2 YFSETQ. With 0 bases clipped from V and 7 bases from J, the junction kept 9 bases outside the gene matches. This CDR3 comprises 16 residues. CDR3 sequence: CASSLARTGLGNEQFF. The CDR3 nucleotides read TGCGCCAGCAGCTTGGCCCGGACAGGGTTAGGGAATGAGCAGTTCTTC.

V usage is TRBV28 and J usage is TRBJ2-2; tentative D call: TRBD1 (6 bases). Germline V lookup: CDR1 MDHEN, CDR2 SYDVKM. Trimming took 10 bases from V and 8 from J, leaving 29 bases between them. CDR3 length: 17 amino acids. The CDR3 DNA is TGTGCCACCACCCTTACCACAGGGCGGAGGAATGTGGGGGAGCTGTTTTTT. This translates into CATTLTTGRRNVGELFF.

The chain carries TRBV5-1 and TRBJ1-1; TRBD1 aligns across 7 bases. Trimming cost V 4 bases and J 1 base; bases outside gene matches: 10. The germline CDR1 and CDR2 sequences are SGHRS and YFSETQ. The CDR3 is 16 residues long. The CDR3 reads CASSLPSTGRNTEAFF. The CDR3 DNA is TGCGCCAGCAGCCTCCCATCGACAGGGAGGAACACTGAAGCTTTCTTT.

The V call is TRBV29-1, the J call TRBJ2-3; 11 nucleotides match TRBD2. In germline, CDR1 is SQVTM, CDR2 ANQGSEA. V lost 1 base to trimming and J lost 2 bases; unmatched junction nucleotides: 2. This CDR3 has 15 amino acids. The CDR3 spells CSVEGLAGHTDTQYF. The CDR3 nucleotides are TGCAGCGTTGAAGGACTAGCGGGACACACAGATACGCAGTATTTT.

CDR3 nucleotides: TGTGCCAGCAGACAGGGGCCCTATGGCTACACCTTC. Residues: CASRQGPYGYTF. This chain connects TRBV27 to TRBJ1-2; 7 bases line up with TRBD1. Germline CDR1 MNHEY, CDR2 SMNVEV (reference sequence). CDR3 length equals 12 residues. The V segment lost 6 bases and the J segment 4 bases; nucleotides outside the gene matches: 2.

V usage is TRBV19 and J usage is TRBJ2-7; D is possibly TRBD1 (6 bases). Trimming pared 1 base from V and 3 bases from J, leaving 10 bases between. Germline CDR1 LNHDA, CDR2 SQIVND (reference sequence). CDR3 size: 14 residues. The chain's CDR3 is CASSIGVRGYEQYF. CDR3 sequence (DNA): TGTGCCAGTAGTATAGGGGTCAGGGGCTACGAGCAGTACTTC.

The chain links TRBV30 to TRBJ1-2, with D possibly TRBD1 on 6 matching bases. Germline V lookup: CDR1 GTSNPN, CDR2 SVGIG (reference sequence). The CDR3 totals 14 residues. Trimming took 0 bases from V and 6 from J, leaving 14 bases between them. DNA of the CDR3: TGTGCCTGGAGTGTAGGCAGGGGACCCCATGGCTACACCTTC. This sequence encodes CAWSVGRGPHGYTF.

J is TRBJ2-5 and V is TRBV7-8; 8 positions agree with TRBD1. This CDR3 spans 15 amino acids. The V and J ends lost 2 bases and 4 bases, in that order; junction bases with no gene match: 6. Germline CDR1 is SGHVS and CDR2 is FQNEAQ. The CDR3 DNA follows: TGTGCCAGCAGCTTAAGACAGGGGAGTCGAGAGACCCAGTACTTC. Translation gives CASSLRQGSRETQYF.